This T cell receptor (beta chain) was observed in a study of CD8+ T cells in alopecia areata. Study information: The tofacitinib course ran for 6 to 18 months and was followed by 6 months off drug.

This clone came up a few times. cDNA serving as the sequencing template came from extracted, reverse transcribed RNA. Using immunoSEQ multiplex PCR, the repertoire was profiled, and TCRdb retains in-frame clones only, with some absent. The sample has over 120,000 clones; about half are singletons. Germline V lookup: CDR1 GTSNPN, CDR2 SVGIG (reference sequence). The CDR3 runs 13 residues. V was pared by 0 bases and J by 7 bases, with 5 bases of the junction left unmatched. Individuals with alopecia areata gave both lesional scalp punch biopsies and peripheral blood for collection. The sequence was collected from a human donor with alopecia areata. The starting material was CD4+ T cells sorted from blood, obtained at week 0. The chain joins TRBV30 to TRBJ1-2; 7 bases match TRBD1. CDR3: CAWSVRDSGGYTF. CDR3 DNA sequence: TGTGCCTGGAGTGTACGGGACAGCGGTGGCTACACCTTC.